A selection of T cell receptor beta chains follows, all from one sample in a study of CD8 T cells in ankylosing spondylitis. From the 5' RACE reads, TCRdb called clonotypes with MiXCR, one entry per CDR3 protein. Among more than 150,000 distinct CDR3 sequences listed, approximately 18% were seen once. Material: blood, either unsorted or a sorted T cell fraction (not recorded which). These receptors were collected from a male donor between 5 and 29 years old with ankylosing spondylitis or in good health (not recorded which). The CDR3 runs from the conserved cysteine through the conserved F or W. D genes are given only for firm matches. The size entry is marked missing in some rows and otherwise reads once, few, many or a size class.

V gene,D gene,J gene,clone size,CDR3 protein,CDR3 DNA
TRBV25-1,-,TRBJ2-3,many,CASSELRGRTQYF,TGTGCCAGCAGTGAATTGCGGGGAAGGACGCAGTATTTT
TRBV6-6,TRBD2,TRBJ2-3,few,CASRSGTSTDTQYF,TGTGCCAGCAGGAGCGGGACCTCCACAGATACGCAGTATTTT
TRBV12-3/TRBV12-4,-,TRBJ2-6,few,CASSLMAQLSSGANVLTF,TGTGCCAGCAGTTTAATGGCACAACTCAGCTCTGGGGCCAACGTCCTGACTTTC
TRBV20-1,-,TRBJ1-6,many,CSAELLGGAYNSPLHF,TGCAGTGCTGAGCTCTTGGGAGGGGCCTATAATTCACCCCTCCACTTT
TRBV7-2,-,TRBJ2-1,-,CASSPTGVANNEQFF,TGTGCCAGCAGCCCGACGGGAGTGGCGAACAATGAGCAGTTCTTC
TRBV11-2,-,TRBJ2-7,many,CASSLDNGEQYF,TGTGCCAGCAGCTTAGATAACGGCGAGCAGTACTTC
TRBV7-9,TRBD2,TRBJ2-5,many,CASSSGLAGETQYF,TGTGCCAGCAGCTCCGGACTAGCGGGAGAGACCCAGTACTTC
TRBV25-1,-,TRBJ2-6,many,CASSESAGMSNVLTF,TGTGCCAGCAGTGAATCCGCAGGGATGTCCAACGTCCTGACTTTC
TRBV29-1,TRBD2,TRBJ2-1,many,CSVSGGAYNEQFF,TGCAGCGTAAGCGGGGGGGCCTACAATGAGCAGTTCTTC
TRBV29-1,TRBD1,TRBJ1-2,many,CSVSGGGDGYTF,TGCAGCGTTTCAGGGGGCGGGGATGGCTACACCTTC
TRBV14,TRBD2,TRBJ2-1,many,CASSRHVGTSRYNEQFF,TGTGCCAGCAGCCGGCACGTTGGGACTAGTAGATACAATGAGCAGTTCTTC
TRBV6-2/TRBV6-3,-,TRBJ1-5,-,CASRLYMPRRGLNQPQHF,TGTGCCAGCCGTTTGTATATGCCCAGACGGGGACTTAATCAGCCCCAGCATTTT
TRBV10-3,-,TRBJ2-7,many,CAISGRDSYEQYF,TGTGCCATCAGTGGCAGGGACTCCTACGAGCAGTACTTC
TRBV29-1,TRBD1,TRBJ2-5,many,CSARQGATETQYF,TGCAGCGCCCGACAGGGGGCTACAGAGACCCAGTACTTC
TRBV5-1,-,TRBJ2-6,many,CASSTGANSGANVLTF,TGCGCCAGCAGCACTGGAGCCAACTCTGGGGCCAACGTCCTGACTTTC
TRBV29-1,-,TRBJ2-3,-,CSVEKGVASRRVDTQYF,TGCAGCGTTGAAAAGGGGGTGGCCTCTCGAAGGGTGGATACGCAGTATTTT
TRBV12-3/TRBV12-4,-,TRBJ1-1,many,CASSFRGGGDHTEAFF,TGTGCCAGCAGTTTTAGAGGTGGGGGGGATCACACTGAAGCTTTCTTT
TRBV11-3,-,TRBJ2-1,few,CASSPKATNEQFF,TGTGCCAGCAGCCCTAAGGCGACTAATGAGCAGTTCTTC
TRBV30,-,TRBJ2-3,few,CAWWSGVGTDTQYF,TGTGCCTGGTGGAGCGGAGTAGGCACAGATACGCAGTATTTT
TRBV7-2,-,TRBJ1-2,many,CASSLYRGGANYGYTF,TGTGCCAGCAGCTTATATCGGGGAGGCGCTAACTATGGCTACACCTTC